A selection of T cell receptor beta chains follows, all from one sample in a study of CXCR3-negative and CXCR3-positive naive CD8 T cells. TCRdb reprocessed the 5' RACE reads; each CDR3 protein has one entry and no DNA is given. This sample's table has 150,000 or so distinct CDR3 sequences. The sample consisted of naive CXCR3- CD8+ T cells from blood. The receptors were gathered from a human donor in good health. Some clones in this sample may be carry-over from other donors' samples. Each CDR3 is given with its conserved first and last residue. Fields, in order: J gene, V gene, CDR3 protein.

TRBJ2-5 | TRBV7-8 | CASSPRPGTEQETQYF
TRBJ2-1 | TRBV28 | CASSLDDEQFF
TRBJ2-7 | TRBV20-1 | CSARAIDEQYF
TRBJ2-4 | TRBV28 | CASSSTPDLNIQYF
TRBJ2-5 | TRBV20-1 | CGARPWGNQETQYF
TRBJ2-4 | TRBV7-9 | CASSPVGTKNIQYF
TRBJ1-5 | TRBV29-1 | CSASRGLNQPQHF
TRBJ2-1 | TRBV19 | CASSTTSGIYNEQFF
TRBJ2-7 | TRBV20-1 | CSAGGTSGAYEQYF
TRBJ1-6 | TRBV27 | CASSFEGTGGLEYSPLHF
TRBJ2-7 | TRBV6-6 | CASSYEVASYEQYF
TRBJ2-5 | TRBV3-1 | CASSQAPGTPETQYF
TRBJ2-3 | TRBV12-3/TRBV12-4 | CASSRTGNTQYF
TRBJ1-2 | TRBV4-3 | CASSQDLEVGYGYTF
TRBJ2-1 | TRBV20-1 | CSAEGLADYNEQFF
TRBJ2-1 | TRBV20-1 | CSARDPTSNEQFF
TRBJ2-7 | TRBV14 | CAGSLYSGSYEQYF
TRBJ2-7 | TRBV27 | CASRSLTETYEQYF
TRBJ2-1 | TRBV15 | CATSRGRWSSGSMAYNEQFF
TRBJ2-7 | TRBV29-1 | CSVEVRDRGYEQYF
TRBJ2-5 | TRBV24-1 | CATSDFYVGTSGGRGQETQYF
TRBJ2-3 | TRBV14 | CASSLAGVGVGTDTQYF
TRBJ2-3 | TRBV29-1 | CSAEPPGPHTDTQYF
TRBJ2-7 | TRBV4-1 | CASSPGTSGSLVEQYF
TRBJ2-7 | TRBV29-1 | CSVLTSRAYEQYF
TRBJ2-5 | TRBV28 | CASSLPPGLAPTAETQYF
TRBJ2-2 | TRBV6-5 | CASLSGWTGELFF
TRBJ1-2 | TRBV7-2 | CASILVDRADGYTF
TRBJ2-7 | TRBV4-1 | CASSLLAGSYEQYF
TRBJ2-7 | TRBV12-3/TRBV12-4 | CASSFRGNYEQYF
TRBJ2-7 | TRBV29-1 | CSVGQDSYEQYF
TRBJ2-7 | TRBV14 | CASSEGHAYEQYF
TRBJ2-7 | TRBV7-8 | CASALLGGVIYDEQYF
TRBJ2-6 | TRBV5-1 | CASGLWGSSGANVLTF
TRBJ1-2 | TRBV5-4 | CASSVTGANYGYTF